Below are 30 T cell receptor beta chains sequenced from a single sample in a study of blood T cell repertoires in COVID-19. Only in-frame clones appear in the TCRdb table, and some are missing; sequencing was by immunoSEQ multiplex PCR. The sample shows 10,000 to 15,000 clones, about 88% of them seen only once. Input material: peripheral blood. These receptors were collected from a woman aged 55-70 years with active COVID-19.

The chain carries TRBV7-6 and TRBJ2-1; 7 nucleotides align to TRBD1. Per the germline V gene, CDR1 is SGHVS and CDR2 is FNYEAQ. With 4 bases clipped from V and 3 bases from J, the junction kept 9 bases outside the gene matches. CDR3 length: 16 residues. The CDR3 spells CASSSRGRGIYNEQFF. The CDR3 coding sequence is TGTGCCAGCAGCTCAAGGGGCAGGGGGATCTACAATGAGCAGTTCTTC.

The chain is built from TRBV5-4 and TRBJ2-3, with D unresolved. The CDR3 is made up of 12 amino acids. CDR1 and CDR2 from the germline V gene are SGHNT and YYREEE (reference sequence). The germline V and J ends were trimmed by 4 bases and 1 base, with 4 bases remaining between them. For the CDR3, the DNA is TGTGCCAGCAGCCCTGGCACAGATACGCAGTATTTT. Translating gives CASSPGTDTQYF.

The chain employs TRBV14 and TRBJ2-5, with 12 bases identical to TRBD2. The CDR3 runs to 17 residues. From germline, CDR1 is SGHDN and CDR2 FVKESK. The V and J ends lost 4 bases and 0 bases, in that order; junction bases with no gene match: 6. The CDR3 DNA is TGTGCCAGCAGCCGCGGAACTAGCGGGGGGAACCAAGAGACCCAGTACTTC. Translating it yields CASSRGTSGGNQETQYF. Based on the CDR3 plus reference TRBV14 and TRBJ2-5, the full variable domain is EAGVTQFPSHSVIEKGQTVTLRCDPISGHDNLYWYRRVMGKEIKFLLHFVKESKQDESGMPNNRFLAERTGGTYSTLKVQPAELEDSGVYFCASSRGTSGGNQETQYFGPGTRLLVL.

The chain links TRBV5-6 to TRBJ2-1; the D gene is possibly TRBD1 (5 bases). Trimming stripped 0 bases from V and 15 bases from J, with 10 bases between. This CDR3 has 11 residues. CDR1 is SGHDT and CDR2 is YYEEEE in the germline V gene. CDR3 bases: TGTGCCAGCAGCTTGGCAGGGTTGTCGTTCTTC. It codes for CASSLAGLSFF.

This CDR3 reads CASSLHPTENYEQYF. The CDR3 nucleotides read TGTGCCAGCAGCCTACATCCGACTGAGAACTACGAGCAGTACTTC. The V call is TRBV3-1 (or the pseudogene TRBV3-2), the J call TRBJ2-7; D not certain. This CDR3 region has 15 residues. With 4 bases removed from V and 3 bases from J, the gap between germline ends came to 16 bases. Germline V gives CDR1 LGHDT, CDR2 YNNKEL (reference sequence).

The chain uses TRBV4-2 and TRBJ2-2; 12 nucleotides agree with TRBD2. J lost 5 bases, V lost 4 bases, and 8 bases had no gene match. This CDR3 comprises 17 residues. Germline V lookup: CDR1 LGHNA, CDR2 YNFKEQ. CDR3 coding DNA: TGTGCCAGCAGCCCTCTTGGACTAGCGGGATTTACCGGGGAGCTGTTTTTT. Translation gives CASSPLGLAGFTGELFF.

The chain joins TRBV3-1 (or the pseudogene TRBV3-2) to TRBJ2-3, with D tentatively TRBD2 (6 bases). Germline V gene data show CDR1 as LGHDT and CDR2 as YNNKEL (reference sequence). There are 17 residues in the CDR3. V lost 4 bases, J lost 6 bases, and 23 bases lay in between. The CDR3 DNA is TGTGCCAGCAGCCCTACCTCACTAGCCACTTTGGTGGATACGCAGTATTTT. Protein: CASSPTSLATLVDTQYF.

The rearrangement links TRBV6-1 to TRBJ2-1; weak D call: TRBD2 (5 bases). Trimming shortened V by 2 bases and J by 5 bases, and 7 bases separated the two germline ends. The germline V gene encodes CDR1 MNHNS and CDR2 SASEGT. This CDR3 region has 13 residues. As DNA, the CDR3 is TGTGCCAGCAGTGAAAGACTAAACAATGAGCAGTTCTTC. It translates to CASSERLNNEQFF.

The chain uses TRBV3-1 (or the pseudogene TRBV3-2) and TRBJ1-3, with D uncertain. Trimming shortened V by 0 bases and J by 0 bases, and 9 bases separated the two germline ends. The CDR3 length is 16 residues. Germline V CDR1 and CDR2: LGHDT, YNNKEL (reference sequence). CDR3 coding DNA: TGTGCCAGCAGCCAAGAAGCGTTGCTCTCTGGAAACACCATATATTTT. Its translation is CASSQEALLSGNTIYF.

This clone has a single count. The chain links TRBV15 to TRBJ2-1, with 8 bases matching TRBD1. V shed 6 bases and J 7 bases; nucleotides not matched to a gene: 8. This CDR3 has 14 residues. Germline CDR1 LNHNV, CDR2 YYDKDF (reference sequence). CDR3 DNA: TGTGCCACCAGAGGAGGGCAGGGGGCGAATGAGCAGTTCTTC. Translated, it gives CATRGGQGANEQFF.

The J gene is TRBJ2-2, the V gene TRBV4-2, with 11 bases identical to TRBD1. With V trimmed by 2 bases and J by 3 bases, 11 bases remained unmatched. The CDR3 extends over 19 amino acids. Germline lookup yields CDR1 LGHNA and CDR2 YNFKEQ. The CDR3 sequence is CASSQIGQGAGGDTGELFF. In DNA, the CDR3 is TGTGCCAGCAGCCAAATTGGACAGGGGGCGGGCGGGGACACCGGGGAGCTGTTTTTT.

The V call is TRBV4-1, the J call TRBJ2-3, with 7 bases that match TRBD1. The J segment lost 3 bases and the V segment lost 0 bases, leaving 3 bases of the junction unmatched. The CDR3 extends over 15 amino acids. Germline V gives CDR1 MGHRA, CDR2 YSYEKL. The CDR3 here is CASSQEGGRTDTQYF. Here the CDR3 DNA reads TGCGCCAGCAGCCAAGAAGGGGGCAGGACAGATACGCAGTATTTT.

This chain connects TRBV29-1 to TRBJ2-1, with TRBD2 matching 13 bases. Trimming took 4 bases from V and 10 from J; bases not matched to a gene: 10. There are 15 residues in the CDR3. Germline lookup yields CDR1 SQVTM and CDR2 ANQGSEA. CDR3 amino acids: CSVVTSGRAPREQFF. CDR3 DNA: TGCAGCGTTGTTACTAGCGGGAGGGCCCCTCGGGAGCAGTTCTTC.

This chain joins TRBV30 and TRBJ1-4, with D perhaps matching TRBD1 (6 bases). The germline gives CDR1 GTSNPN, CDR2 SVGIG (reference sequence). The CDR3 spans 15 residues. V dropped 2 bases and J dropped 2 bases, with 12 bases sitting between them. The CDR3 region has the DNA TGTGCCTGGAGTAGGGGGGGAGGTACTAATGAAAAACTGTTTTTT. This encodes CAWSRGGGTNEKLFF.

The rearrangement uses TRBV2 and TRBJ2-3; 13 bases are a match to TRBD2. Per the germline V gene, CDR1 is SNHLY and CDR2 is FYNNEI. The CDR3 has 16 amino acids. After removal of 3 bases from V and 10 bases from J, the junction contained 10 bases not matched to a gene. This CDR3 reads CASSDLGLAGELSQYF. CDR3 DNA: TGTGCCAGCAGTGATCTTGGACTAGCGGGAGAATTGTCGCAGTATTTT. The complete variable domain, with remaining parts taken from reference TRBV2 and TRBJ2-3, reads EPEVTQTPSHQVTQMGQEVILRCVPISNHLYFYWYRQILGQKVEFLVSFYNNEISEKSEIFDDQFSVERPDGSNFTLKIRSTKLEDSAMYFCASSDLGLAGELSQYFGPGTRLTVL.

The chain joins TRBV4-1 to TRBJ1-5, with 12 bases fitting TRBD1. The junction had 14 bases not matched to a gene; V was cut back by 3 bases and J by 2 bases. The V gene's germline CDR1 is MGHRA and CDR2 YSYEKL. The CDR3 totals 20 residues. CDR3 in amino acids: CASSQASGTGGPRGNQPQHF. CDR3 bases: TGCGCCAGCAGCCAGGCCTCCGGGACAGGGGGCCCCAGGGGCAATCAGCCCCAGCATTTT.

Comment on this clone: Mismatch with germline at one junction end may stem from a read error. This same CDR3 is encoded by further DNA sequences in the sample. This sequence joins TRBV6-5 and TRBJ2-3; no firm D call. This CDR3 contains 11 residues. Germline V gene lookup returns CDR1 MNHEY and CDR2 SVGAGI. CDR3 sequence: CASSYAGTQYF. For the CDR3, the DNA is TGTGCAAGCAGTTACGCCGGGACGCAGTATTTT.

The rearrangement uses TRBV12-3 or TRBV12-4 and TRBJ2-7; 7 bases map to TRBD2. CDR3 size: 13 residues. The V segment lost 3 bases and the J segment 7 bases; nucleotides outside the gene matches: 6. The DNA for the CDR3 is TGTGCCAGCAGTTTCGGCGGGAGTGGAGAGCAGTACTTC. Residues: CASSFGGSGEQYF.

This chain uses TRBV18 with TRBJ1-6; 9 nucleotides align to TRBD1. Germline V gene data show CDR1 as KGHSH and CDR2 as LQKENI. The CDR3 is made up of 16 amino acids. The J segment lost 7 bases and the V segment lost 1 base, leaving 5 bases of the junction unmatched. The CDR3 sequence: CASSPQQGARNSPLHF. The CDR3 DNA is TGTGCCAGCTCACCACAACAGGGGGCGCGAAATTCACCCCTCCACTTT. Combining the CDR3 with reference TRBV18 and TRBJ1-6 gives the whole variable domain NAGVMQNPRHLVRRRGQEARLRCSPMKGHSHVYWYRQLPEEGLKFMVYLQKENIIDESGMPKERFSAEFPKEGPSILRIQQVVRGDSAAYFCASSPQQGARNSPLHFGNGTRLTVT.

The V gene is TRBV18, the J gene TRBJ1-3, with 8 positions matching TRBD1. The CDR3 totals 13 residues. V lost 6 bases and J lost 7; bases outside the gene matches: 5. Germline V CDR1 and CDR2: KGHSH, LQKENI. The CDR3 bases are TGTGCCAGCTCGGACAGGGCAGGGAACACCATATATTTT. Translated, it gives CASSDRAGNTIYF.

V gene TRBV5-8 combines with J gene TRBJ1-1, with D possibly being TRBD1 (5 bases). Trimming removed 3 bases from V and 11 bases from J, with 14 bases in between. The CDR3 has 12 residues. CDR1 is SGHTS and CDR2 is YDEGEE in the germline V gene. The CDR3 spells CASSWQGLGAFF. CDR3 nucleotide sequence: TGTGCCAGCAGCTGGCAGGGTTTGGGTGCTTTCTTT.

The gene calls are TRBV6-5 and TRBJ1-3; 8 nucleotides line up with TRBD1. CDR3 size: 14 residues. The V and J ends lost 6 bases and 4 bases, in that order; junction bases with no gene match: 5. Germline CDR1 MNHEY, CDR2 SVGAGI. The CDR3 here is CASSGQGAGNTIYF. The CDR3, as DNA: TGTGCCAGCAGCGGACAGGGTGCGGGAAACACCATATATTTT.

This chain joins TRBV5-1 and TRBJ1-5; maybe TRBD1 (5 bases). V shed 0 bases and J shed 4 bases, with 8 bases lying between them. Looked up from germline, CDR1 is SGHRS and CDR2 is YFSETQ. CDR3 length equals 14 residues. CDR3 sequence (DNA): TGCGCCAGCAGCTTGGGGACACCTAATCAGCCCCAGCATTTT. Its protein product is CASSLGTPNQPQHF.

This chain uses TRBV10-3 with TRBJ1-1; maybe TRBD1 (6 bases). Germline CDR1 reads ENHRY; CDR2 reads SYGVKD. V lost 2 bases and J 2 bases, leaving 9 bases between the germline ends. The CDR3 runs to 14 residues. CDR3 amino acids: CAISEGQRNTEAFF. CDR3 coding DNA: TGTGCCATCAGTGAGGGACAGCGCAACACTGAAGCTTTCTTT.

The chain carries TRBV29-1 and TRBJ2-2; the match to TRBD2 covers 7 bases. This CDR3 is 14 amino acids long. The junction had 7 bases not matched to a gene; V was cut back by 7 bases and J by 2 bases. Germline CDR1 is SQVTM and CDR2 is ANQGSEA. Written as DNA, the CDR3 is TGCAGCGCCATGGGAGGGAGTAACACCGGGGAGCTGTTTTTT. It translates to CSAMGGSNTGELFF.

This chain joins TRBV18 and TRBJ2-7, with D possibly matching TRBD1 (7 bases). Trimming stripped 3 bases from V and 3 bases from J, with 12 bases between. Germline-derived CDR1 and CDR2 are KGHSH and LQKENI. This CDR3 is 14 amino acids long. This CDR3 reads CASSPSGGLYEQYF. The CDR3 region has the DNA TGTGCCAGCTCACCTTCAGGGGGGCTCTACGAGCAGTACTTC.

The chain carries TRBV27 and TRBJ1-5, with 10 nucleotides matching TRBD1. The CDR3 sequence is 13 residues long. J was trimmed by 7 bases and V by 10 bases; bases with no gene match: 7. Germline lookup yields CDR1 MNHEY and CDR2 SMNVEV (reference sequence). CDR3 protein: CATRDRGWQPQHF. As DNA, the CDR3 is TGTGCCACCAGGGACAGGGGATGGCAGCCCCAGCATTTT.

The chain links TRBV14 to TRBJ1-2; unclear D gene. Trimming stripped 0 bases from V and 8 bases from J, with 13 bases between. The CDR3 runs to 14 residues. Germline V gene sequence: CDR1 SGHDN, CDR2 FVKESK. The CDR3 spells CASSQERQAQGYTF. DNA of the CDR3: TGTGCCAGCAGCCAAGAACGGCAGGCCCAGGGCTACACCTTC.

V and J are TRBV6-5 and TRBJ1-2, with D maybe TRBD1 (6 bases). Germline values: CDR1 MNHEY, CDR2 SVGAGI. V lost 5 bases and J 8 bases, leaving 9 bases between the germline ends. This CDR3 comprises 11 residues. The CDR3 reads CASSPQGGYTF. In DNA form, the CDR3 reads TGTGCCAGCAGTCCACAGGGAGGCTACACCTTC.

This chain joins TRBV6-5 and TRBJ1-5; 8 nucleotides agree with TRBD1. From germline, CDR1 is MNHEY and CDR2 SVGAGI. Germline trimming cut 5 bases from V and 4 bases from J; bases unmatched to any gene: 7. The CDR3 length is 15 residues. The CDR3 DNA reads TGTGCCAGCAGTCCAAGGGACAGGCAGAATCAGCCCCAGCATTTT. Translation gives CASSPRDRQNQPQHF.